The 21 T cell receptor beta chains presented below share a single source sample, sequenced in a study of T cells in Graves' hyperthyroidism and ophthalmopathy. Amplified TCR beta CDR3 regions derived from RNA transcripts. The primer set for the first-round RT-PCR of the TCR CDR3 was HTBI. TCRdb reanalysed the multiplex PCR reads using MiXCR and keeps one entry per CDR3 protein. The table has roughly 160,000 distinct CDR3 sequences, over 7.5% seen once. Sequenced material: blood. Receptor source: a woman under 30 with Graves' hyperthyroidism that later progressed to Graves' ophthalmopathy.

V gene TRBV15 combines with J gene TRBJ2-1; D possibly corresponds to TRBD2 (5 bases). This CDR3 is 14 amino acids long. Looked up from germline, CDR1 is LNHNV and CDR2 is YYDKDF (reference sequence). V lost 3 bases and J 6 bases, leaving 12 bases between the germline ends. The CDR3 protein is CATSSGPEGNEQFF. In nucleotides, the CDR3 is TGTGCCACCAGCAGTGGGCCCGAGGGCAATGAGCAGTTCTTC.

The chain uses TRBV28 and TRBJ2-1, with 12 bases fitting TRBD1. CDR3 length: 16 residues. Per germline, CDR1 MDHEN and CDR2 SYDVKM. V shed 5 bases, J shed 5 bases, and the junction held 7 bases outside the gene matches. CDR3 residues: CASSATGTGGHNEQFF. CDR3 coding DNA: TGTGCCAGCAGTGCCACCGGGACAGGGGGCCACAATGAGCAGTTCTTC.

In its sample, this clonotype was seen many times. This chain links TRBV19 with TRBJ1-1, with D possibly being TRBD1 (6 bases). The germline gives CDR1 LNHDA, CDR2 SQIVND (reference sequence). The length of the CDR3 is 13 residues. The ends were cut back, 7 bases at V and 3 bases at J, with 12 bases in the middle. CDR3 sequence reads: CASMLRGYTEAFF. DNA of the CDR3: TGTGCCAGTATGCTCAGGGGTTACACTGAAGCTTTCTTT.

The chain is built from TRBV15 and TRBJ2-2; TRBD1 matches 10 bases. The CDR3 totals 16 residues. Looked up from germline, CDR1 is LNHNV and CDR2 is YYDKDF (reference sequence). The J segment lost 4 bases and the V segment lost 0 bases, leaving 2 bases of the junction unmatched. The CDR3: CATSREGQGFTGELFF. The CDR3 DNA follows: TGTGCCACCAGCAGAGAGGGACAGGGGTTCACCGGGGAGCTGTTTTTT.

Ten or more counts support this clonotype. The chain uses TRBV7-3 and TRBJ2-7, with TRBD1 matching over 9 bases. The V gene's germline CDR1 is SGHTA and CDR2 FQGTGA. J was trimmed by 2 bases and V by 1 base; bases with no gene match: 6. The length of the CDR3 is 16 residues. The CDR3 DNA sequence: TGTGCCAGCAGCTTAATAGGGACAGGGTCCACCTACGAGCAGTACTTC. Residues: CASSLIGTGSTYEQYF.

In its sample, this clonotype was seen many times. The CDR3 sequence is CASSQVLAGSSYEQYF. CDR3 bases: TGCGCCAGCAGCCAAGTCCTAGCGGGTAGCTCCTACGAGCAGTACTTC. V usage is TRBV4-1 and J usage is TRBJ2-7, with 8 bases matching TRBD2. This CDR3 comprises 16 residues. Germline V CDR1 and CDR2: MGHRA, YSYEKL. The ends lost 1 base at V and 0 bases at J; junction bases unmatched: 5.

This clonotype has a handful of counts. This rearrangement joins TRBV5-6 to TRBJ1-3; 9 nucleotides align to TRBD1. With V trimmed by 2 bases and J by 7 bases, 7 bases remained unmatched. The CDR3 contains 15 residues. Germline loops: CDR1 SGHDT, CDR2 YYEEEE. The CDR3 sequence: CASSFRDRVMNTIYF. The CDR3 DNA reads as TGTGCCAGCAGCTTCCGGGACAGGGTTATGAACACCATATATTTT.

This clonotype was counted ten times or more. Here the CDR3 reads CASSNDGSLDTQYF. The CDR3 DNA follows: TGTGCCAGTAGCAATGACGGGAGCCTGGATACGCAGTATTTT. This chain links TRBV19 with TRBJ2-3; possible D gene TRBD2, 6 bases. Germline CDR1 is LNHDA and CDR2 is SQIVND (reference sequence). This CDR3 is built from 14 residues. Trimming took off 6 bases at V and 6 bases at J, with 16 bases between the two ends.

This clonotype was seen repeatedly, ten times or more. CDR3 coding DNA: TGTGCCAGCAGTTTTCCGGCCAGGGGGTTGCAGCCCCAGCATTTT. Translation gives CASSFPARGLQPQHF. The chain employs TRBV28 and TRBJ1-5; the match to TRBD1 covers 7 bases. V lost 3 bases to trimming and J lost 7 bases; unmatched junction nucleotides: 9. Germline assignment: CDR1 MDHEN and CDR2 SYDVKM. The CDR3 is 15 amino acids.

This clonotype has ten or more counts. The CDR3 loop reads CASSSGTLYEQYF. CDR3 in DNA: TGTGCCAGCAGTAGCGGGACGTTATACGAGCAGTACTTC. This chain joins TRBV28 and TRBJ2-7; 7 nucleotides line up with TRBD2. The CDR3 consists of 13 residues. Unmatched junction bases numbered 5, after V lost 5 bases and J lost 4 bases. In germline, CDR1 is MDHEN, CDR2 SYDVKM.

This clonotype showed up many times. The V and J genes are TRBV28 and TRBJ2-3, with 10 positions matching TRBD2. The ends lost 8 bases at V and 2 bases at J; junction bases unmatched: 7. The CDR3 spans 15 residues. Looked up from germline, CDR1 is MDHEN and CDR2 is SYDVKM. The DNA of the CDR3 is TGTGCCAGCCTCTTTAGCGGGGGGACCACAGATACGCAGTATTTT. It yields the protein CASLFSGGTTDTQYF.

This clonotype was found many times. The gene calls are TRBV30 and TRBJ1-1, with 7 bases fitting TRBD1. V dropped 0 bases and J dropped 6; count of bases not matched to a gene: 4. The CDR3 totals 13 residues. Germline V gene data show CDR1 as GTSNPN and CDR2 as SVGIG (reference sequence). The CDR3 coding sequence is TGTGCCTGGAGTGTAACAGGGGTGGCTGAAGCTTTCTTT. Its translation is CAWSVTGVAEAFF.

There are many counts of this clonotype. The V call is TRBV7-9, the J call TRBJ2-6; no clear D gene. V was trimmed by 1 base and J by 2 bases, leaving 9 bases between them. Germline V gene sequence: CDR1 SEHNR, CDR2 FQNEAQ (reference sequence). The CDR3 is 16 residues long. The CDR3 protein is CASSLEYGTGANVLTF. CDR3 in DNA: TGTGCCAGCAGCTTAGAGTACGGAACTGGGGCCAACGTCCTGACTTTC.

In this sample, this clonotype turned up many times. The chain has TRBV20-1 and TRBJ2-7; D call uncertain. CDR3 length: 11 amino acids. The germline CDR1 and CDR2 sequences are DFQATT and SNEGSKA (reference sequence). V dropped 5 bases and J dropped 3 bases, with 8 bases sitting between them. CDR3 amino acids: CSAPDNYEQYF. Written as DNA, the CDR3 is TGCAGTGCTCCTGACAACTACGAGCAGTACTTC.

This clonotype was seen at least ten times. The chain employs TRBV2 and TRBJ1-5; a possible D gene is TRBD1 (6 bases). This CDR3 contains 14 residues. Germline loops: CDR1 SNHLY, CDR2 FYNNEI. With 7 bases removed from V and 0 bases from J, the gap between germline ends came to 10 bases. The CDR3 sequence is CASTRGFSNQPQHF. CDR3 DNA sequence: TGTGCCAGCACTAGGGGGTTTAGCAATCAGCCCCAGCATTTT.

The chain has TRBV9 and TRBJ2-7, with no clear D. The CDR3 is made up of 14 amino acids. Germline values: CDR1 SGDLS, CDR2 YYNGEE. Trimming pared 3 bases from V and 7 bases from J, leaving 17 bases between. CDR3 sequence (DNA): TGTGCCAGCAGCGAGGCTGGTAGCTCTGAAGAGCAGTACTTC. The encoded protein is CASSEAGSSEEQYF.

This clonotype came up many times. This sequence joins TRBV6-5 and TRBJ1-1; the D is unclear. V was pared by 0 bases and J by 1 base, with 9 bases between. CDR1 and CDR2 (germline): MNHEY, SVGAGI. The CDR3 consists of 15 residues. CDR3 bases: TGTGCCAGCAGTTACTCGAGAAGGGAGAACACTGAAGCTTTCTTT. Its translation is CASSYSRRENTEAFF.

This clonotype turned up a few times. The V and J genes are TRBV5-1 and TRBJ2-5; D remains unclear. This CDR3 spans 12 amino acids. Trimming took 3 bases from V and 3 from J, leaving 6 bases between them. Germline values: CDR1 SGHRS, CDR2 YFSETQ. CDR3 DNA sequence: TGCGCCAGCAGCTCCGGAGAAGAGACCCAGTACTTC. Protein sequence: CASSSGEETQYF. The full variable domain, completed using reference TRBV5-1 and TRBJ2-5, is KAGVTQTPRYLIKTRGQQVTLSCSPISGHRSVSWYQQTPGQGLQFLFEYFSETQRNKGNFPGRFSGRQFSNSRSEMNVSTLELGDSALYLCASSSGEETQYFGPGTRLLVL.

The chain carries TRBV7-9 and TRBJ2-1; TRBD2 aligns across 11 bases. Germline CDR1 reads SEHNR; CDR2 reads FQNEAQ (reference sequence). The length of the CDR3 is 21 residues. With 1 base clipped from V and 0 bases from J, the junction kept 14 bases outside the gene matches. The CDR3 DNA reads TGTGCCAGCAGCTTAGACTCCTGGTGGGCTAGCGGGGGGAGCTCCTACAATGAGCAGTTCTTC. Its translation: CASSLDSWWASGGSSYNEQFF.

This clonotype has ten or more counts. The rearrangement joins TRBV12-3 or TRBV12-4 to TRBJ2-7; D is unresolved. The CDR3 runs to 13 residues. V lost 3 bases and J 3 bases, leaving 9 bases between the germline ends. CDR3 residues: CASSFSHSYEQYF. In DNA form, the CDR3 reads TGTGCCAGCAGTTTTTCTCACAGCTACGAGCAGTACTTC.

Regarding this clonotype: A read error is possible here, since a much larger clone lies one base away. The chain uses TRBV5-1 and TRBJ2-2; D remains unclear. The V gene's germline CDR1 is SGHRS and CDR2 YFSETQ. The ends were cut back, 4 bases at V and 6 bases at J, with 13 bases in the middle. There are 14 residues in the CDR3. The CDR3 protein is CASSAVSGAGELFF. In nucleotides, the CDR3 is TGCGCCAGCAGCGCCGTCTCTGGCGCCGGGGAGCTGTTTTTT.